These 20 T cell receptor beta chains came from one sample sequenced in a study of T cell responses to AZD1222 COVID-19 vaccine. Clones were read by immunoSEQ multiplex PCR, and TCRdb kept only the in-frame ones, dropping some. The sample gives approximately 88,000 clones, around 90% of which show up once; roughly 5.2% is in the top ten. This specimen consisted of peripheral blood, obtained on day 0 of AZD1222 vaccination. Receptors were obtained from an adult in good health.

CDR3: CASSLTGRTSTDTQYF. CDR3 nucleotides: TGTGCCAGCAGCTTAACGGGCAGAACTAGCACAGATACGCAGTATTTT. V gene TRBV11-1 combines with J gene TRBJ2-3; D gene ambiguous. Germline V lookup: CDR1 SGHAT, CDR2 FQDESV (reference sequence). The germline V and J ends were trimmed by 2 bases and 0 bases, with 12 bases remaining between them. The CDR3 is 16 residues long.

This chain uses TRBV7-3 with TRBJ1-1; D not certain. In germline, CDR1 is SGHTA, CDR2 FQGTGA. The CDR3 contains 14 residues. The ends were cut back, 5 bases at V and 2 bases at J, with 12 bases in the middle. In nucleotides, the CDR3 is TGTGCCAGCAGCGCGGGCGGTCTAAACACTGAAGCTTTCTTT. This gives the protein CASSAGGLNTEAFF.

This sequence joins TRBV12-3 or TRBV12-4 and TRBJ1-1; TRBD1 might be the D (5 bases). The CDR3 spans 12 residues. Trimming cost V 3 bases and J 3 bases, with 5 bases left between them. For the CDR3, the DNA is TGTGCCAGCAGTTTCAGGGACACTGAAGCTTTCTTT. This codes for CASSFRDTEAFF.

V and J are TRBV19 and TRBJ2-5, with 16 bases lining up with TRBD2. The V segment lost 6 bases and the J segment 6 bases; nucleotides outside the gene matches: 7. The CDR3 spans 16 residues. Germline assignment: CDR1 LNHDA and CDR2 SQIVND (reference sequence). The CDR3 nucleotides read TGTGCCAGTAGCATGGGACTAGCGGGAGGGCAGAAGACCCAGTACTTC. The encoded protein is CASSMGLAGGQKTQYF.

This chain connects TRBV11-3 to TRBJ2-3; D unclear. CDR3 length: 15 residues. Germline CDR1 and CDR2: SGHNT and YENEEA. V dropped 3 bases and J dropped 4 bases, with 14 bases sitting between them. CDR3 nucleotides: TGTGCCAGCAGCTTGGACGGCGTCATATCAGATACGCAGTATTTT. Its protein product is CASSLDGVISDTQYF.

This chain joins TRBV29-1 and TRBJ2-1; D not certain. CDR3 length: 10 amino acids. Looked up from germline, CDR1 is SQVTM and CDR2 is ANQGSEA. V dropped 3 bases and J dropped 9 bases, with 6 bases sitting between them. The CDR3 sequence is CSVDAREQFF. The CDR3, as DNA: TGCAGCGTTGACGCTCGTGAGCAGTTCTTC.

The gene calls are TRBV3-1 (or the pseudogene TRBV3-2) and TRBJ2-1; D ambiguous. The CDR3 has 13 residues. V was trimmed by 1 base and J by 16 bases, leaving 17 bases between them. Germline V lookup: CDR1 LGHDT, CDR2 YNNKEL (reference sequence). The CDR3 DNA follows: TGTGCCAGCAGCCAAGGGAGTAGTCTTAAGGAATTCTTC. Its translation is CASSQGSSLKEFF.

V is TRBV5-5 and J is TRBJ2-2, with 10 bases fitting TRBD2. Looked up from germline, CDR1 is SGHKS and CDR2 is YYEKEE (reference sequence). The junction had 5 bases not matched to a gene; V was cut back by 4 bases and J by 2 bases. The CDR3 contains 16 residues. CDR3 sequence: CASSPRTSGNTGELFF. DNA for the CDR3: TGTGCCAGCAGCCCCCGGACTAGCGGAAACACCGGGGAGCTGTTTTTT.

In its sample, this clone was seen once. This chain links TRBV5-1 with TRBJ2-4; D is perhaps TRBD2 (5 bases). The length of the CDR3 is 15 residues. The V end was cut by 4 bases, the J end by 7 bases, with 18 bases between. The germline gives CDR1 SGHRS, CDR2 YFSETQ. The CDR3 protein is CASSLWTGERNIQYF. As DNA, the CDR3 is TGCGCCAGCAGCCTCTGGACTGGCGAAAGGAACATTCAGTACTTC.

The V gene is TRBV7-9, the J gene TRBJ1-4, with D hard to call. V was cut by 0 bases and J by 8 bases, with 4 bases left in between. The CDR3 length is 12 residues. Germline CDR1 SEHNR, CDR2 FQNEAQ (reference sequence). The CDR3 bases are TGTGCCAGCAGCTTAGCTGAGGAAAAACTGTTTTTT. Translating it yields CASSLAEEKLFF.

J is TRBJ2-3 and V is TRBV27; D could derive from TRBD1 or TRBD2 (5 bases each). V was clipped by 5 bases and J by 4 bases, with 16 bases between them. Per germline, CDR1 MNHEY and CDR2 SMNVEV (reference sequence). CDR3 length equals 15 residues. CDR3 coding DNA: TGTGCCAGCAGTACTGGGACCGCGGGTCCAGATACGCAGTATTTT. This gives the protein CASSTGTAGPDTQYF.

In this sample, this clone turned up once. V usage is TRBV2 and J usage is TRBJ2-6; D not resolved. Trimming removed 7 bases at V and 3 bases at J, with 13 bases between. The CDR3 is made up of 15 amino acids. Germline-derived CDR1 and CDR2 are SNHLY and FYNNEI. The CDR3 loop reads CASTHTSSGANVLTF. CDR3 sequence (DNA): TGTGCCAGCACCCATACAAGTAGTGGGGCCAACGTCCTGACTTTC.

The J gene is TRBJ2-5, the V gene TRBV19; D is ambiguous. V lost 2 bases to trimming and J lost 2 bases, with 6 bases between them. The CDR3 length is 13 residues. CDR1 LNHDA and CDR2 SQIVND come from the germline V gene (reference sequence). CDR3 in DNA: TGTGCCAGTAGTATAAACGGACAAGAGACCCAGTACTTC. The encoded protein is CASSINGQETQYF.

The rearrangement links TRBV7-9 to TRBJ1-1; D perhaps matches TRBD1 (6 bases). Per the germline V gene, CDR1 is SEHNR and CDR2 is FQNEAQ (reference sequence). CDR3 size: 14 residues. V shed 3 bases and J shed 0 bases, with 8 bases lying between them. CDR3 loop: CASSFTGLNTEAFF. CDR3 sequence (DNA): TGTGCCAGCAGCTTTACAGGGTTGAACACTGAAGCTTTCTTT.

The CDR3 reads CSVAASSGNTIYF. The DNA for the CDR3 is TGCAGCGTTGCGGCAAGCTCTGGAAACACCATATATTTT. The chain uses TRBV29-1 and TRBJ1-3; D not resolved. Trimming stripped 4 bases from V and 0 bases from J, with 7 bases between. CDR1 is SQVTM, CDR2 ANQGSEA, per germline. CDR3 length: 13 residues.

The CDR3: CASSPRGDPKNIQYF. CDR3 DNA: TGCGCCAGCAGCCCCAGGGGGGACCCCAAAAACATTCAGTACTTC. The chain is built from TRBV5-1 and TRBJ2-4; the D gene is possibly TRBD1 (7 bases). The germline V gene has CDR1 SGHRS and CDR2 YFSETQ. The CDR3 has 15 amino acids. Trimming took off 4 bases at V and 2 bases at J, with 13 bases between the two ends.

The chain combines TRBV7-2 with TRBJ1-1; D is ambiguous. This CDR3 contains 14 residues. CDR1 and CDR2 from the germline V gene are SGHTA and FQGNSA. V was trimmed by 4 bases and J by 1 base, leaving 10 bases between them. As DNA, the CDR3 is TGTGCCAGCAGCTACGGACGGGCGAACACTGAAGCTTTCTTT. Protein sequence: CASSYGRANTEAFF.

The chain employs TRBV12-2 and TRBJ2-1; the D call in the table, TRBD1, was not verified against the DNA. TRBV12-2 is given as a pseudogene. The CDR3 length is 16 residues. The CDR3 protein is CASRLGARYRRNEQFF. The CDR3 bases are TGTGCAAGTCGCTTAGGGGCCAGGTACCGAAGGAATGAGCAGTTCTTC.

The V gene is TRBV21-1, the J gene TRBJ2-6; the table's D call, TRBD1, has no DNA check behind it. TRBV21-1 is designated a pseudogene. The CDR3 has 23 residues. CDR3 sequence (DNA): TGTGCCAGCAGCAAACGGCCGGCGACAGGGGGTACCCGGCCCCCCTCTGGGGCCAACGTCCTGACTTTC. Protein: CASSKRPATGGTRPPSGANVLTF.

This chain connects TRBV9 to TRBJ2-2; 9 nucleotides match TRBD1. The trim removed 0 bases at V and 1 base at J, leaving 4 bases unmatched. CDR3 length: 17 amino acids. The germline V gene encodes CDR1 SGDLS and CDR2 YYNGEE. This CDR3 is CASSVEPGQGNTGELFF. The CDR3 DNA reads as TGTGCCAGCAGCGTAGAACCGGGACAGGGGAACACCGGGGAGCTGTTTTTT. The whole variable domain, remainder taken from reference TRBV9 and TRBJ2-2, is DSGVTQTPKHLITATGQRVTLRCSPRSGDLSVYWYQQSLDQGLQFLIQYYNGEERAKGNILERFSAQQFPDLHSELNLSSLELGDSALYFCASSVEPGQGNTGELFFGEGSRLTVL.